Shown below are 5 T cell receptor beta chains from a single sample sequenced in a study of T cells in Graves' hyperthyroidism and ophthalmopathy. The source material, RNA transcripts, was used to amplify TCR beta CDR3 regions. An initial round of RT-PCR targeting the TCR CDR3 relied on the HTBI primer set. TCRdb processed the multiplex PCR reads anew with MiXCR; each CDR3 protein has one entry. The data hold 450,000 to 600,000 distinct CDR3 sequences, with approximately 14% observed a single time. Sequencing was done on a sample of blood. These receptors were obtained from a woman in her forties with Graves' hyperthyroidism.

The gene calls are TRBV4-2 and TRBJ1-1, with D maybe TRBD1 (5 bases). The CDR3 totals 12 residues. Germline V gene lookup returns CDR1 LGHNA and CDR2 YNFKEQ. Trimming shortened V by 4 bases and J by 6 bases, and 9 bases separated the two germline ends. The CDR3 DNA follows: TGTGCCAGCAGCCGAGACAGCGCTGAAGCTTTCTTT. This gives the protein CASSRDSAEAFF.

This clonotype appeared many times. The chain carries TRBV5-1 and TRBJ2-3; TRBD1 agrees at 9 bases. V lost 3 bases, J lost 4 bases, and 6 bases stayed unmatched. The length of the CDR3 is 15 residues. Germline V gene data show CDR1 as SGHRS and CDR2 as YFSETQ. Written as DNA, the CDR3 is TGCGCCAGCAGCTCCGGGACAGGGATCTCAGATACGCAGTATTTT. It is translated as CASSSGTGISDTQYF. The full variable domain, in which reference TRBV5-1 and TRBJ2-3 provide the parts outside the CDR3, is KAGVTQTPRYLIKTRGQQVTLSCSPISGHRSVSWYQQTPGQGLQFLFEYFSETQRNKGNFPGRFSGRQFSNSRSEMNVSTLELGDSALYLCASSSGTGISDTQYFGPGTRLTVL.

The chain joins TRBV25-1 to TRBJ2-5; TRBD1 matches 9 bases. The CDR3 contains 17 residues. Germline trimming cut 6 bases from V and 0 bases from J; bases unmatched to any gene: 11. CDR1 is MGHDK, CDR2 SYGVNS, per germline. CDR3 in DNA: TGTGCCAGCAGCCTTGTCCCCGGGACAGGGAACCAAGAGACCCAGTACTTC. Translating gives CASSLVPGTGNQETQYF.

This clonotype was counted ten times or more. The genes are TRBV6-1 and TRBJ1-1, with a possible D match to TRBD1 (5 bases). Trimming took 0 bases from V and 4 from J, leaving 9 bases between them. Germline CDR1 reads MNHNS; CDR2 reads SASEGT. This CDR3 has 14 residues. In DNA, the CDR3 is TGTGCCAGCAGTGAAGCTACGGGGGGCACTGAAGCTTTCTTT. This translates into CASSEATGGTEAFF.

This chain joins TRBV19 and TRBJ1-5, with 8 bases lining up with TRBD1. J was trimmed by 9 bases and V by 8 bases; bases with no gene match: 12. The CDR3 contains 14 residues. CDR1 is LNHDA, CDR2 SQIVND, per germline (reference sequence). CDR3 region: CASDNGQGFPPQHF. For the CDR3, the DNA is TGTGCCAGTGACAACGGACAGGGATTCCCGCCCCAGCATTTT.